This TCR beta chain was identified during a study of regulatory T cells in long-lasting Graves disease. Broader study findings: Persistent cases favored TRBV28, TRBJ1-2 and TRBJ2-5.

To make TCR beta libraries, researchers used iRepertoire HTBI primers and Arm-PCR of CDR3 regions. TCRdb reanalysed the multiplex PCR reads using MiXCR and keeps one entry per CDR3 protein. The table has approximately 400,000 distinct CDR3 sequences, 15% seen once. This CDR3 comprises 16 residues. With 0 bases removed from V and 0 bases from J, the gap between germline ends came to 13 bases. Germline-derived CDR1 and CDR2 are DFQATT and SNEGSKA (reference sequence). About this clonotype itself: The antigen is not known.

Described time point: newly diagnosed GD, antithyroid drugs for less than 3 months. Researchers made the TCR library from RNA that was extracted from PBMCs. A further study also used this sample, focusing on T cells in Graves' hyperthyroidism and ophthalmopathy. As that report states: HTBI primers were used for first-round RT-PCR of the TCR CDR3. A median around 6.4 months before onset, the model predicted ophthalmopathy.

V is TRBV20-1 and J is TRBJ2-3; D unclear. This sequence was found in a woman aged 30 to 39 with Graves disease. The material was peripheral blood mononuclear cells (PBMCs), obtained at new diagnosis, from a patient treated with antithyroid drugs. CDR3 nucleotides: TGCAGTGCTAGAGATTTCGGCAGGAGTAGCACAGATACGCAGTATTTT. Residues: CSARDFGRSSTDTQYF.